Presented here are 27 T cell receptor beta chains from one specimen sequenced in a study of T-cell reconstitution after alpha-beta-depleted transplantation in children. A library of TCRbeta sequences, prepared with unique molecular identifiers, was generated. TCRdb fed the PCR reads into MiXCR, producing one record per CDR3 protein. The sample holds 230,000 or so distinct CDR3 sequences, around 8.9% seen once. The sequences come from PBMCs from the stem cell graft donor, collected from the stem cell graft. Receptors originate from a human donor who donated a stem cell graft to a child with SCID.

This clonotype was recorded at least ten times. The chain has TRBV5-1 and TRBJ2-7; D might be TRBD1 (7 bases). CDR1 and CDR2 (germline): SGHRS, YFSETQ. There are 14 residues in the CDR3. Deletions cut 4 bases from V and 7 bases from J, with 18 bases between. The CDR3 is CASSGGDSLKEQYF. CDR3 DNA sequence: TGCGCCAGCAGCGGAGGGGACAGTCTAAAAGAGCAGTACTTC.

This clonotype was observed at least ten times. The V gene is TRBV20-1, the J gene TRBJ1-1, with D uncertain. The CDR3 sequence is 14 residues long. Looked up from germline, CDR1 is DFQATT and CDR2 is SNEGSKA (reference sequence). Trimming cost V 3 bases and J 4 bases, with 15 bases left between them. The CDR3: CSASAGPPGTEAFF. CDR3 bases: TGCAGTGCTAGTGCTGGACCCCCGGGCACTGAAGCTTTCTTT.

This clonotype was recorded at least ten times. This sequence joins TRBV5-4 and TRBJ2-3, with TRBD2 matching 11 bases. The CDR3 totals 18 residues. CDR1 and CDR2 (germline): SGHNT, YYREEE (reference sequence). V shed 4 bases and J 7 bases; nucleotides not matched to a gene: 17. The CDR3 nucleotides are TGTGCCAGCAGCCCGGGGATAGCGGGGGGGCCTAGTAGAAATACGCAGTATTTT. Its translation: CASSPGIAGGPSRNTQYF.

In its sample, this clonotype was seen many times. The CDR3 coding sequence is TGCGCCAGCAGCCAAGAGATGACCTCTAATGAAAAACTGTTTTTT. Residues: CASSQEMTSNEKLFF. The chain recombines TRBV4-3 with TRBJ1-4; D is unclear. Germline CDR1 is LGHNA and CDR2 is YSLEER. The CDR3 contains 15 residues. V was trimmed by 0 bases and J by 3 bases, leaving 8 bases between them.

In its sample, this clonotype was seen many times. J is TRBJ2-3 and V is TRBV29-1; TRBD2 aligns across 12 bases. This CDR3 has 17 amino acids. Germline assignment: CDR1 SQVTM and CDR2 ANQGSEA. The V and J ends lost 7 bases and 3 bases, in that order; junction bases with no gene match: 14. CDR3 DNA sequence: TGCAGCGCGACTCCTAGCGGGGGGGCGTTAGGGACAGATACGCAGTATTTT. Its translation is CSATPSGGALGTDTQYF.

There are a few counts of this clonotype. The J gene is TRBJ2-3, the V gene TRBV7-2; 8 positions agree with TRBD2. The CDR3 has 17 residues. Trimming took 1 base from V and 0 from J; bases not matched to a gene: 6. Germline V gene sequence: CDR1 SGHTA, CDR2 FQGNSA. The chain's CDR3 is CASSLGGPSGSTDTQYF. In nucleotides, the CDR3 is TGTGCCAGCAGCTTAGGGGGGCCTAGCGGGAGCACAGATACGCAGTATTTT.

Ten or more counts support this clonotype. The V and J genes are TRBV15 and TRBJ1-1; D is uncertain. Trimming left V 3 bases short and J 1 base short, with 12 bases between. The CDR3 loop spans 15 amino acids. Per the germline V gene, CDR1 is LNHNV and CDR2 is YYDKDF (reference sequence). CDR3 in DNA: TGTGCCACCAGCAGGCCCCTCTTAGGGAACACTGAAGCTTTCTTT. Protein product: CATSRPLLGNTEAFF.

With respect to this clonotype: A much larger clone lies a single base off, so this may be a read error. This chain links TRBV7-8 with TRBJ1-5; no firm D call. The CDR3 consists of 15 residues. Looked up from germline, CDR1 is SGHVS and CDR2 is FQNEAQ. V was shortened by 1 base and J by 2 bases, with 9 bases between the two germline ends. The CDR3 nucleotides are TGTGCCAGCAGCTTAGGCCGGGCGCGCAATCAGCCCCAGCATTTT. It codes for CASSLGRARNQPQHF.

The chain is built from TRBV7-2 and TRBJ2-2; D not certain. The germline gives CDR1 SGHTA, CDR2 FQGNSA. Deletions cut 5 bases from V and 1 base from J, with 11 bases between. The CDR3 is made up of 15 amino acids. CDR3 sequence reads: CASSLRTVNTGELFF. The CDR3 DNA is TGTGCCAGCAGCCTCAGGACGGTGAACACCGGGGAGCTGTTTTTT.

This clonotype was counted ten times or more. The chain combines TRBV20-1 with TRBJ2-2, with a possible D match to TRBD2 (5 bases). The CDR3 loop spans 13 amino acids. V gave up 3 bases and J gave up 1 base, with 6 bases separating them. Germline CDR1 DFQATT, CDR2 SNEGSKA (reference sequence). The CDR3 DNA follows: TGCAGTGCTAGGGCGGGGAACACCGGGGAGCTGTTTTTT. This translates into CSARAGNTGELFF.

The V call is TRBV23-1, the J call TRBJ2-3; TRBD2 aligns across 14 bases. TRBV23-1 is filed as an ORF, its function uncertain. V dropped 3 bases and J dropped 8; count of bases not matched to a gene: 10. The length of the CDR3 is 17 residues. The CDR3 nucleotides are TGCGCCAGCAGTCAGGGTCGACTAGCGGGGGGGCCCGGTACGCAGTATTTT. This encodes CASSQGRLAGGPGTQYF.

The sample holds many counts of this clonotype. The chain employs TRBV4-1 and TRBJ2-7; tentatively, D is TRBD2 (5 bases). The V and J ends lost 0 bases and 2 bases respectively, with 11 bases between them. The CDR3 contains 15 residues. CDR1 and CDR2 from the germline V gene are MGHRA and YSYEKL. The chain's CDR3 is CASSQDFRGAYEQYF. In DNA, the CDR3 is TGCGCCAGCAGCCAAGATTTCCGGGGAGCCTACGAGCAGTACTTC.

In this sample, this clonotype turned up many times. The rearrangement joins TRBV28 to TRBJ1-6; D unresolved. From germline, CDR1 is MDHEN and CDR2 SYDVKM. Trimming shortened V by 1 base and J by 10 bases, and 5 bases separated the two germline ends. The CDR3 covers 12 residues. Here the CDR3 reads CASSLLESPLHF. CDR3 in DNA: TGTGCCAGCAGTTTATTAGAATCACCCCTCCACTTT.

This clonotype has at least ten counts. V and J are TRBV6-1 and TRBJ1-1; no clear D. The CDR3 extends over 14 amino acids. The germline V gene encodes CDR1 MNHNS and CDR2 SASEGT. The V gene lost 6 bases and the J gene lost 0 bases, with 11 bases spanning the gap. CDR3 in DNA: TGTGCCAGCAGGTCGAGCAAGATGAACACTGAAGCTTTCTTT. It yields the protein CASRSSKMNTEAFF.

This clonotype was recorded many times. The V call is TRBV7-3, the J call TRBJ2-7; possibly TRBD2 for D (6 bases). Germline V lookup: CDR1 SGHTA, CDR2 FQGTGA. The CDR3 contains 13 residues. The V end was cut by 0 bases, the J end by 5 bases, with 8 bases between. The CDR3 loop reads CASSLTRGDEQYF. CDR3 DNA sequence: TGTGCCAGCAGCTTAACGCGGGGCGACGAGCAGTACTTC.

This clonotype occurred many times. This chain uses TRBV11-2 with TRBJ2-3; weak D call: TRBD2 (6 bases). The germline gives CDR1 SGHAT, CDR2 FQNNGV. The CDR3 extends over 18 amino acids. V lost 5 bases to trimming and J lost 1 base, with 22 bases between them. CDR3: CASSPRRVAGSRTDTQYF. CDR3 coding DNA: TGTGCCAGCAGCCCGAGAAGGGTGGCGGGGTCACGCACAGATACGCAGTATTTT.

The table lists this clonotype with many counts. The chain couples TRBV7-9 to TRBJ1-2; 10 bases align to TRBD1. Germline V gives CDR1 SEHNR, CDR2 FQNEAQ (reference sequence). V was pared by 5 bases and J by 6 bases, with 6 bases of the junction left unmatched. This CDR3 contains 14 residues. The CDR3 here is CASSRGQGFNGYTF. In DNA, the CDR3 is TGTGCCAGCAGCAGGGGACAGGGGTTTAATGGCTACACCTTC.

The chain couples TRBV10-3 to TRBJ2-2; no reliable D call. Per the germline V gene, CDR1 is ENHRY and CDR2 is SYGVKD. V shed 6 bases and J shed 4 bases, with 18 bases lying between them. CDR3 length: 16 residues. The CDR3 spells CAISYGPPVVTGELFF. CDR3 nucleotides: TGTGCCATCAGCTACGGGCCCCCGGTTGTCACCGGGGAGCTGTTTTTT.

This clonotype was picked up many times. The CDR3 nucleotides are TGTGCCAGCAGTTTGAGAAAGGCTGACACAGATACGCAGTATTTT. This gives the protein CASSLRKADTDTQYF. The chain uses TRBV12-3 or TRBV12-4 and TRBJ2-3; the D is unclear. The V end lost 3 bases, the J end lost 2 bases, and 12 bases lay between the germline ends. CDR3 length: 15 amino acids.

The V and J genes are TRBV6-1 and TRBJ2-3; 11 nucleotides line up with TRBD1. CDR3 size: 15 residues. Germline CDR1 and CDR2: MNHNS and SASEGT. J was trimmed by 3 bases and V by 6 bases; bases with no gene match: 5. The CDR3 region has the DNA TGTGCCAGCAGCAGGACAGGGGGCAAAACAGATACGCAGTATTTT. Protein sequence: CASSRTGGKTDTQYF.

The sample holds many counts of this clonotype. V usage is TRBV10-3 and J usage is TRBJ1-6, with D possibly being TRBD1 (6 bases). This CDR3 contains 13 residues. V was pared by 6 bases and J by 3 bases, with 6 bases between. Germline CDR1 ENHRY, CDR2 SYGVKD. CDR3 protein: CAIRDSYNSPLHF. Here the CDR3 DNA reads TGTGCCATCAGGGACAGCTATAATTCACCCCTCCACTTT.

This clonotype came up many times. This sequence joins TRBV3-1 and TRBJ2-7; D gene uncertain. CDR3 length equals 12 residues. Germline loops: CDR1 LGHDT, CDR2 YNNKEL (reference sequence). V was clipped by 1 base and J by 2 bases, with 3 bases between them. CDR3 bases: TGTGCCAGCAGCCAAGTCGCCTACGAGCAGTACTTC. Translated, it gives CASSQVAYEQYF.

This clonotype was seen many times. The chain combines TRBV28 with TRBJ1-2; D gene unclear. The CDR3 totals 13 residues. Germline CDR1 reads MDHEN; CDR2 reads SYDVKM. Trimming took 6 bases from V and 8 from J, leaving 16 bases between them. The DNA of the CDR3 is TGTGCCAGCAGCCCCTCCGGTGAAGTCGGCTACACCTTC. The encoded protein is CASSPSGEVGYTF.

Ten or more counts support this clonotype. One end of the junction varies from germline; a read error may be responsible. The rearrangement joins TRBV25-1 to TRBJ2-3; tentatively, D is TRBD2 (5 bases). Germline values: CDR1 MGHDK, CDR2 SYGVNS. The CDR3 has 12 residues. The CDR3 protein is CASTASTDTQYF. CDR3 nucleotides: TGTGCCAGCACGGCTAGCACGGATACGCAGTATTTT. Full variable domain (missing parts from reference TRBV25-1 and TRBJ2-3): EADIYQTPRYLVIGTGKKITLECSQTMGHDKMYWYQQDPGMELHLIHYSYGVNSTEKGDLSSESTVSRIRTEHFPLTLESARPSHTSQYLCASTASTDTQYFGPGTRLTVL.

This clonotype came up many times. The rearrangement joins TRBV20-1 to TRBJ1-1, with D perhaps matching TRBD1 (6 bases). Germline lookup yields CDR1 DFQATT and CDR2 SNEGSKA (reference sequence). V lost 3 bases and J 0 bases, leaving 20 bases between the germline ends. This CDR3 is built from 17 residues. The CDR3 bases are TGCAGTGCTAGGCCCCAGGGGAGGGGAAGCCTGAACACTGAAGCTTTCTTT. Residues: CSARPQGRGSLNTEAFF.

The table lists this clonotype with a few counts. V and J are TRBV7-2 and TRBJ2-7; no firm D call. Looked up from germline, CDR1 is SGHTA and CDR2 is FQGNSA. The ends were cut back, 5 bases at V and 3 bases at J, with 11 bases in the middle. The CDR3 runs to 13 residues. DNA for the CDR3: TGTGCCAGCAGCCAAAGAACTTACTACGAGCAGTACTTC. This encodes CASSQRTYYEQYF.

This clonotype was seen many times. This chain uses TRBV5-1 with TRBJ1-5; possible D gene TRBD1, 6 bases. The V gene's germline CDR1 is SGHRS and CDR2 YFSETQ. Trimming left V 0 bases short and J 7 bases short, with 14 bases between. The CDR3 has 15 amino acids. The CDR3 nucleotides read TGCGCCAGCAGCTTGGGTGGGGCAGGGGAGCAGCCCCAGCATTTT. Residues: CASSLGGAGEQPQHF.